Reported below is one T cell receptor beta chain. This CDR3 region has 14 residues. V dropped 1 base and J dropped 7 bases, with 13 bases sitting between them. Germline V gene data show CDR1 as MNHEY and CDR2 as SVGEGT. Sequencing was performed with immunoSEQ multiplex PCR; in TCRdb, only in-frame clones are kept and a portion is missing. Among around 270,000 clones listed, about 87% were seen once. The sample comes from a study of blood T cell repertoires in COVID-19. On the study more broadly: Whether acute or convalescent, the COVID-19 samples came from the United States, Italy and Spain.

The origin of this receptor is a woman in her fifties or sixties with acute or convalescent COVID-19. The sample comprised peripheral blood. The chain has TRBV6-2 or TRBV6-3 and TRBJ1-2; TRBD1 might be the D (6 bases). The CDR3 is CASSYLGARFGYTF. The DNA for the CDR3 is TGTGCCAGCAGTTACTTGGGGGCGCGTTTTGGCTACACCTTC.